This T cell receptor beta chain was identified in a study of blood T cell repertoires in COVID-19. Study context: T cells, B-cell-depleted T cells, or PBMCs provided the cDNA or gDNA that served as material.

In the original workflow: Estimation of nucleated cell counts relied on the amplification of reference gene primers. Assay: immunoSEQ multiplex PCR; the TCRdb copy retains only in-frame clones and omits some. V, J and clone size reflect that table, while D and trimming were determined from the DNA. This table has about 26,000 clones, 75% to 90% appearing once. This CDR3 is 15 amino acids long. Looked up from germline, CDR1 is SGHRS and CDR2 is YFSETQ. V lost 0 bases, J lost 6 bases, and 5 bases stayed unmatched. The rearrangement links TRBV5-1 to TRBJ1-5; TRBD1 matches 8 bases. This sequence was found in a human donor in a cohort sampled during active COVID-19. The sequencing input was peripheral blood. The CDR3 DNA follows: TGCGCCAGCAGCTTGGAGGCAGGGGGCGGTCAGCCCCAGCATTTT. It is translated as CASSLEAGGGQPQHF.